The subject of this entry is one TCR beta chain. It has no known antigen specificity. Base qualities are not recorded, but no much larger clone differs from it by a single base. The time point label on this specimen signifies: about 28 days (+/-7) after the second vaccine dose. AZD1222 recipients whose second dose came at about 4 weeks and those whose second dose came at about 12 weeks were combined into one group, since spike-specific TCR depth and breadth did not differ between the two schedules. Vaccinee samples came from UK trials COV001 and COV002, including a single-blind randomized controlled phase 2/3 trial of AZD1222 (ChAdOx1 nCoV-19) in healthy adults. For TCRbeta chain sequencing, PBMC samples were collected from trial participants at day 0 and at day 28 after the second dose. These data come from a study of T cell responses to AZD1222 COVID-19 vaccine (dated by TCRdb to the early 2020s). About the full investigation: TCR sequencing was performed for roughly 250 trial participants, of whom about 200 were given two doses of AZD1222 and around 26 were given two doses of MenACWY control vaccine. Trial participants were enrolled by age into 18-55, 56-69 and 70-plus year subgroups, with around 150, 28 and 57 TCR-sequenced participants respectively. Study-level results and caveats: After two AZD1222 doses, both the breadth and the depth of spike-specific TCRs were significantly higher than at day 0 and than in MenACWY recipients. The whole spike protein was spanned by vaccine-associated CD4 TCRs, and dominant responses were seen in regions 160-218 and 743-854. Only five or six AZD1222 recipients were SARS-CoV-2 seropositive at baseline, limiting conclusions about previously exposed vaccinees. Because no day 14 peak-response samples were available, repertoires were characterized only after the peak T cell response. Most participants were white British and females outnumbered males, and the authors suggested that clonal diversity may have been underestimated. The 56-69-year group was small, and its depth increase did not reach significance, likely because of low power. Nearly half of unique spike-specific TCRs reportedly recognized epitopes outside regions mutated in the B.1.351 and B.1.1.7 variants.

From the cysteine through the phenylalanine, the CDR3 covers 15 amino acids. The read is trimmed to its CDR3 DNA, 45 bases read in frame from base 1. CDR1 and CDR2, per the germline V gene, are MDHEN and SYDVKM. The germline V and J ends show losses of 2 bases and 7 bases respectively, and no gene match explains 8 bases of the junction. The CDR3 regions of human TCRbeta chains were analyzed by immunosequencing. The original methods were these. TCRs in the repertoires were matched against a reference library of SARS-CoV-2-specific TCRs that had been generated with the MIRA antigen-specificity platform. Breadth was defined as the fraction of unique TCRs that were SARS-CoV-2-associated, and depth was defined as the fraction of total T cells that were SARS-CoV-2-associated. Using the MIRA data, each spike-specific TCR was assigned both to the spike region to which the TCR was reactive and to a CD4 or CD8 class. Log10-transformed breadth and depth values were compared by one-way ANOVA with Sidak's multiple comparisons tests. TCRdb stores this immuneACCESS table with in-frame sequences only. Part of the clones is absent; in the studies checked, under half of the shortfall reflects unresolved V genes, and no reason is known for the rest. V, J and clone size are taken as reported in that table, and D and trimming were inferred from the DNA itself. The sample has 150,000 to 200,000 clones on record, more than 75% of them singletons. Roughly a quarter of the sample is held by the ten biggest clonotypes.

The material sequenced was peripheral blood, taken 28 days after the second AZD1222 dose. The sequence joins TRBV28 to TRBJ2-7; 10 bases in the middle match TRBD2. The clonotype comes from an adult who received the AZD1222 COVID-19 vaccine. The CDR3 is CASSLVSSGRGEQYF. DNA sequence: TGTGCCAGCAGTTTAGTCTCCAGCGGGAGGGGGGAGCAGTACTTC.